This T cell receptor (beta chain) was identified in a study of cytomegalovirus exposure and HLA in healthy donors. Primers: 60 Vbeta forward and 13 Jbeta reverse. Sequencing was performed with immunoSEQ multiplex PCR; in TCRdb, only in-frame clones are kept and a portion is missing. The sample holds about 110,000 clones; 81% are singletons and the top ten take around 2.2%. For this clone: Its antigen is still unknown.

This CDR3 is built from 20 residues. With 5 bases clipped from V and 8 bases from J, the junction kept 25 bases outside the gene matches. CDR1 and CDR2 (germline): SGHKS, YYEKEE (reference sequence). Study-level findings and limits: Relative to equally common others, HLA-associated TCR beta chains showed greater clonal expansion in a later analysis.

The J gene is TRBJ2-1, the V gene TRBV5-5; TRBD2 agrees at 10 bases. This receptor was obtained from a woman aged 30 to 39 in good health and CMV-seronegative. Sequencing was done on a sample of PBMCs. In DNA, the CDR3 is TGTGCCAGCAGTCATCCGGGACGCAGGACGTCTAGCGGGAGATACCATGAGCAGTTCTTC. This sequence encodes CASSHPGRRTSSGRYHEQFF.